A single sample is the source of the 10 T cell receptor beta chains below, sequenced in a study of regulatory T cells in long-lasting Graves disease. Building of the TCR beta libraries involved iRepertoire HTBI primers and Arm-PCR of CDR3 regions. TCRdb processed the multiplex PCR reads anew with MiXCR; each CDR3 protein has one entry. Here the sample spans 250,000 to 300,000 distinct CDR3 sequences, under 25% being singletons. The time point is: persistent/refractory GD, antithyroid drugs over 5 years with positive TRAb. RNA extracted from PBMCs served as the sequencing template. The sample in question was peripheral blood mononuclear cells (PBMCs), obtained when the disease was refractory, from a patient treated with antithyroid drugs. These receptors came from a female donor with Graves disease.

This chain joins TRBV6-2 or TRBV6-3 and TRBJ2-7; D may be TRBD1 or TRBD2 (5 bases each). The CDR3 covers 16 residues. V was clipped by 1 base and J by 4 bases, with 17 bases between them. Germline V gives CDR1 MNHEY, CDR2 SVGEGT. The CDR3 sequence is CASSYLGLVEGYEQYF. DNA of the CDR3: TGTGCCAGCAGTTACTTGGGGCTGGTAGAGGGGTACGAGCAGTACTTC.

This clonotype was picked up many times. The chain couples TRBV6-1 to TRBJ1-2; the D gene is possibly TRBD1 (6 bases). CDR1 MNHNS and CDR2 SASEGT come from the germline V gene. Trimming removed 2 bases from V and 3 bases from J, with 16 bases in between. The CDR3 sequence is 16 residues long. The CDR3 DNA is TGTGCCAGCAGTGAATCCACTGGGGGCGCGGACTATGGCTACACCTTC. This gives the protein CASSESTGGADYGYTF.

In its sample, this clonotype was seen many times. The rearrangement uses TRBV12-3 or TRBV12-4 and TRBJ1-1; 9 positions match TRBD1. The CDR3 has 16 amino acids. Trimming at V came to 4 bases and at J to 1 base, leaving 7 bases not matched to a gene. CDR3 region: CASSSMPGQGNTEAFF. CDR3 in DNA: TGTGCCAGCAGTTCGATGCCGGGACAGGGGAACACTGAAGCTTTCTTT.

This clonotype was detected many times. The genes are TRBV7-2 and TRBJ2-5; D unclear. The CDR3 runs to 15 residues. Trimming pared 2 bases from V and 1 base from J, leaving 11 bases between. Germline CDR1 reads SGHTA; CDR2 reads FQGNSA. The CDR3 region has the DNA TGTGCCAGCAGCTTATCCCCTAGGACCCAAGAGACCCAGTACTTC. This gives the protein CASSLSPRTQETQYF.

This clonotype has a count of ten or more. The DNA of the CDR3 is TGCGCCAGCAGCCACCCTTATTCACCCCTCCACTTT. Its protein is CASSHPYSPLHF. This chain links TRBV4-1 with TRBJ1-6; D uncertain. Germline CDR1 MGHRA, CDR2 YSYEKL. The CDR3 contains 12 residues. V was clipped by 3 bases and J by 8 bases, with 5 bases between them.

This clonotype was seen repeatedly, ten times or more. The chain links TRBV3-1 to TRBJ1-6; maybe TRBD1 (5 bases). Trimming left V 0 bases short and J 6 bases short, with 6 bases between. In germline, CDR1 is LGHDT, CDR2 YNNKEL (reference sequence). The CDR3 contains 14 residues. As DNA, the CDR3 is TGTGCCAGCAGCCAAGATAGGGGTAATTCACCCCTCCACTTT. Translated, it gives CASSQDRGNSPLHF.

This clonotype was observed at least ten times. The rearrangement uses TRBV6-1 and TRBJ1-1; D not certain. The CDR3 runs to 18 residues. Germline V gene lookup returns CDR1 MNHNS and CDR2 SASEGT. The ends were cut back, 2 bases at V and 0 bases at J, with 19 bases in the middle. CDR3 nucleotide sequence: TGTGCCAGCAGTGAATCCGATGGAGGGAGGGTTGTGAACACTGAAGCTTTCTTT. This sequence encodes CASSESDGGRVVNTEAFF.

This clonotype has ten or more counts. The rearrangement links TRBV7-2 to TRBJ2-7; possible D gene TRBD2, 5 bases. V lost 1 base, J lost 7 bases, and 17 bases lay in between. The length of the CDR3 is 15 residues. Germline V gene lookup returns CDR1 SGHTA and CDR2 FQGNSA. This CDR3 reads CASSLVLAGVKEQYF. In nucleotides, the CDR3 is TGTGCCAGCAGCTTAGTCCTAGCCGGAGTGAAAGAGCAGTACTTC.

The table lists this clonotype with many counts. The V call is TRBV6-5, the J call TRBJ1-1; no clear D gene. The CDR3 has 11 residues. V was clipped by 2 bases and J by 5 bases, with 3 bases between them. Germline assignment: CDR1 MNHEY and CDR2 SVGAGI. In DNA, the CDR3 is TGTGCCAGCAGTTACATGACTGAAGCTTTCTTT. Protein sequence: CASSYMTEAFF.

This clonotype has a count of ten or more. The chain recombines TRBV2 with TRBJ1-1, with D unclear. From germline, CDR1 is SNHLY and CDR2 FYNNEI. The CDR3 sequence is 11 residues long. The V end lost 1 base, the J end lost 5 bases, and 2 bases lay between the germline ends. CDR3 DNA sequence: TGTGCCAGCAGTGAAGGGACTGAAGCTTTCTTT. Translating gives CASSEGTEAFF.